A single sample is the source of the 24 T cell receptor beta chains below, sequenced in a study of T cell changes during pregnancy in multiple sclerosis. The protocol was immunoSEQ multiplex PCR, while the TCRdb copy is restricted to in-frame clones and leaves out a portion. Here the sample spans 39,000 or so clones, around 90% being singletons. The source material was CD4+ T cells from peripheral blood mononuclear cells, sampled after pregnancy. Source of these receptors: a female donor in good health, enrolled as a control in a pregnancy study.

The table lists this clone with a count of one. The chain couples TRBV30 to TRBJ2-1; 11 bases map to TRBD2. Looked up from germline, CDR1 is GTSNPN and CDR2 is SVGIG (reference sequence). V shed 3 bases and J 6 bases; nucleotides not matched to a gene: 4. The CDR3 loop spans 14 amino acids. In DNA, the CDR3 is TGTGCCTGGAGGACTAGCGGGATCTCCAATGAGCAGTTCTTC. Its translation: CAWRTSGISNEQFF. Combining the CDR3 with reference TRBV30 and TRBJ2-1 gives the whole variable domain SQTIHQWPATLVQPVGSPLSLECTVEGTSNPNLYWYRQAAGRGLQLLFYSVGIGQISSEVPQNLSASRPQDRQFILSSKKLLLSDSGFYLCAWRTSGISNEQFFGPGTRLTVL.

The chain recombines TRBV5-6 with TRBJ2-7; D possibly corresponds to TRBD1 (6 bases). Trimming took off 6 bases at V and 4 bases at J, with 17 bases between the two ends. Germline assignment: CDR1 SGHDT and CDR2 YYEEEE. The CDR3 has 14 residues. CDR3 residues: CASNRWGHTYEQYF. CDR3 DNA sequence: TGTGCCAGCAACCGCTGGGGACACACATACGAGCAGTACTTC.

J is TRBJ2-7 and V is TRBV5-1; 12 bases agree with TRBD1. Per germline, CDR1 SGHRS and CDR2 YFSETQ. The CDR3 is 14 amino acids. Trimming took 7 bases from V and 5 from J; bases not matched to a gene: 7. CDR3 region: CASGLGQGANEQYF. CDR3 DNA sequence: TGCGCCAGCGGTTTGGGACAGGGGGCCAACGAGCAGTACTTC.

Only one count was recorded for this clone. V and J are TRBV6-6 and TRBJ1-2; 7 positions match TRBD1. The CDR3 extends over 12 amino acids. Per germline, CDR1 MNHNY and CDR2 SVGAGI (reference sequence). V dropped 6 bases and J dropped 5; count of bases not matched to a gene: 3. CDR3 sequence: CASSRGDYGYTF. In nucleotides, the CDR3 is TGTGCCAGCAGCAGGGGGGATTATGGCTACACCTTC.

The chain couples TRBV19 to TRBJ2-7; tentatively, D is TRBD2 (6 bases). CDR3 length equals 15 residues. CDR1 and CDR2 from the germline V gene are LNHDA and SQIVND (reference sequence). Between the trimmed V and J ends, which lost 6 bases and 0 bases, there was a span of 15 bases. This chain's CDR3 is CASSKGGASSYEQYF. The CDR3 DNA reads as TGTGCCAGTAGCAAGGGCGGGGCTAGCTCCTACGAGCAGTACTTC.

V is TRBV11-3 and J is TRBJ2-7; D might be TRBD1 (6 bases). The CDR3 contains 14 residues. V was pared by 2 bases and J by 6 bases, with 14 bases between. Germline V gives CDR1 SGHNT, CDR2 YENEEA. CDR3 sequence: CASSLLPGAGEQYF. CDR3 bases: TGTGCCAGCAGCTTACTTCCAGGGGCGGGCGAGCAGTACTTC.

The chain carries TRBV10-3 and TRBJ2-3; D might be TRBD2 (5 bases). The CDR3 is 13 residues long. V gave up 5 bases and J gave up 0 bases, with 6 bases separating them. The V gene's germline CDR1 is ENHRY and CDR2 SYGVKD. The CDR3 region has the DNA TGTGCCATCAGTTGGACTAGCACAGATACGCAGTATTTT. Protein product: CAISWTSTDTQYF.

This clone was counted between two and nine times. The CDR3 reads CATGGTQPQHF. CDR3 bases: TGTGCCACCGGGGGTACCCAGCCCCAGCATTTT. V usage is TRBV19 and J usage is TRBJ1-5; D possibly corresponds to TRBD1 (5 bases). This CDR3 has 11 amino acids. The germline gives CDR1 LNHDA, CDR2 SQIVND (reference sequence). V lost 10 bases, J lost 7 bases, and 11 bases lay in between.

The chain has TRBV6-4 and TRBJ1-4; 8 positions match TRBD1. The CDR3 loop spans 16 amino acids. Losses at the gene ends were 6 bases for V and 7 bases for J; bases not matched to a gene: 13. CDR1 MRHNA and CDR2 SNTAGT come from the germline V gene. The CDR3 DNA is TGTGCCAGCAGACCCGGACAGGGAGGGTATAGTGAAAAACTGTTTTTT. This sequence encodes CASRPGQGGYSEKLFF.

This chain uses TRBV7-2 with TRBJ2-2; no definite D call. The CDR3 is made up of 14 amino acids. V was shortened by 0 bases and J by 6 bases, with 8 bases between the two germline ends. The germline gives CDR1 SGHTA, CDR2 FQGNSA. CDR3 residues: CASSLAESPGELFF. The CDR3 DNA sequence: TGTGCCAGCAGCTTAGCGGAGAGTCCCGGGGAGCTGTTTTTT.

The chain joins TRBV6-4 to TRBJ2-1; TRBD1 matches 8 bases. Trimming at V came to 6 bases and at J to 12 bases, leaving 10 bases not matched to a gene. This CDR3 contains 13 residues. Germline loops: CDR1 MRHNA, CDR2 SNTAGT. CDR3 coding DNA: TGTGCCAGCAGCCTAGAGCCCGGACAGGGGCAGTTCTTC. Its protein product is CASSLEPGQGQFF.

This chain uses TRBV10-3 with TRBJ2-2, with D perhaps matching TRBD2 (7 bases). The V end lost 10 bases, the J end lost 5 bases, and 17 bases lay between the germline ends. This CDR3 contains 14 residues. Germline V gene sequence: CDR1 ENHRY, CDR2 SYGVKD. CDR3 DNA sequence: TGTGCCACGTTAGGGGGAGGGCCAACCGGGGAGCTGTTTTTT. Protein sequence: CATLGGGPTGELFF.

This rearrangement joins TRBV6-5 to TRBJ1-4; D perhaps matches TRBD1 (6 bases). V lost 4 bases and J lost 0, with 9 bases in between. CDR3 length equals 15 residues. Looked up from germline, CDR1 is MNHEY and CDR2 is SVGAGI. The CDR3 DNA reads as TGTGCCAGCAGTTCGACAGGCGCAACTAATGAAAAACTGTTTTTT. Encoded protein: CASSSTGATNEKLFF.

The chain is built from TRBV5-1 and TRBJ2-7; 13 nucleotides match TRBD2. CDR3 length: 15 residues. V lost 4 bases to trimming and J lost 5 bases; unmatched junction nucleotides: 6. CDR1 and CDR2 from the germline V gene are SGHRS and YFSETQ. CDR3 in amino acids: CASSPGLAGADEQYF. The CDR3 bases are TGCGCCAGCAGCCCCGGACTAGCGGGGGCCGACGAGCAGTACTTC.

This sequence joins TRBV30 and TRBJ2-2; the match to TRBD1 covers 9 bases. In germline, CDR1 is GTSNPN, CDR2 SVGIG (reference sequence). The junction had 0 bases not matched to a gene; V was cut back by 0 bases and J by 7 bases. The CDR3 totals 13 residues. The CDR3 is CAWSVDRGGELFF. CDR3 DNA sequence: TGTGCCTGGAGTGTGGACAGGGGCGGGGAGCTGTTTTTT.

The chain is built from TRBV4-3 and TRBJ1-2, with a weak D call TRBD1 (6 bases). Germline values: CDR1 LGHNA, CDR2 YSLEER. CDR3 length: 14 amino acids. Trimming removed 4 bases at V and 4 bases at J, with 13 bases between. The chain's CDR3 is CASSPEGGSYGYTF. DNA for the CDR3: TGCGCCAGCAGCCCAGAGGGGGGAAGCTATGGCTACACCTTC.

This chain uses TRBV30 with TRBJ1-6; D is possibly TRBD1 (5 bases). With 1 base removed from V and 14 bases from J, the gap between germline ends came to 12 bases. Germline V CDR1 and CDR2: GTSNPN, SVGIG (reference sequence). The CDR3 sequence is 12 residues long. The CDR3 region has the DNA TGTGCCTGGAGTGAGTCTCGGGACTCCCTCCACTTT. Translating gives CAWSESRDSLHF.

CDR3 sequence (DNA): TGTGCCAGCAGTGGACAACAGTGGAATAATTCACCCCTCCACTTT. It specifies CASSGQQWNNSPLHF. The rearrangement links TRBV6-1 to TRBJ1-6; D is unclear. The CDR3 runs 15 residues. The ends were cut back, 4 bases at V and 5 bases at J, with 12 bases in the middle. Germline lookup yields CDR1 MNHNS and CDR2 SASEGT.

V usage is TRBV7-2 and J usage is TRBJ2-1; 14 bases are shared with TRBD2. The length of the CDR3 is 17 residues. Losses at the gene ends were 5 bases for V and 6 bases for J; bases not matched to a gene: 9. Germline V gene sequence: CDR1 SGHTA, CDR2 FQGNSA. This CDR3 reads CASSQTSGRGPSNEQFF. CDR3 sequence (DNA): TGTGCCAGCAGCCAGACTAGCGGGAGGGGTCCTTCCAATGAGCAGTTCTTC.

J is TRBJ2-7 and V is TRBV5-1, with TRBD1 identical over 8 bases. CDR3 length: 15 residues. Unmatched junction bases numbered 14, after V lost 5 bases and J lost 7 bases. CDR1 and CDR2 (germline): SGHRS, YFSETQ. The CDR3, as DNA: TGCGCCAGCAGTCCCGGGACAGGCGAATCTGCTGAGCAGTACTTC. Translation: CASSPGTGESAEQYF.

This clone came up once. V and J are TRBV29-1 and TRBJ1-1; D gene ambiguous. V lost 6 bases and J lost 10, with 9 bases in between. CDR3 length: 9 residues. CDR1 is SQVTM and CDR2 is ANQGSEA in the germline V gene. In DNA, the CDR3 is TGCAGCGTAGGGAGCCCAGCTTTCTTT. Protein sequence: CSVGSPAFF.

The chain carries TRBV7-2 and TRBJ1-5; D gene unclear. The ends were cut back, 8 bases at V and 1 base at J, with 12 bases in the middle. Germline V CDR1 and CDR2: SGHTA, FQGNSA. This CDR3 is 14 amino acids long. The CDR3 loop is CASGTGGSNQPQHF. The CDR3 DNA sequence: TGTGCCAGCGGAACTGGAGGGAGCAATCAGCCCCAGCATTTT.

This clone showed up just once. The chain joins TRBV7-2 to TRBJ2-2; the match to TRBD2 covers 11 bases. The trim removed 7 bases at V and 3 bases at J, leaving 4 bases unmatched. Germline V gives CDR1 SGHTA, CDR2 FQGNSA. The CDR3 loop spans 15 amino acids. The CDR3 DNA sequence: TGTGCCAGCAAGACTAGCGGGGAACACACCGGGGAGCTGTTTTTT. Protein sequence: CASKTSGEHTGELFF. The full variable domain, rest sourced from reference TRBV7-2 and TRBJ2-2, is GAGVSQSPSNKVTEKGKDVELRCDPISGHTALYWYRQSLGQGLEFLIYFQGNSAPDKSGLPSDRFSAERTGGSVSTLTIQRTQQEDSAVYLCASKTSGEHTGELFFGEGSRLTVL.

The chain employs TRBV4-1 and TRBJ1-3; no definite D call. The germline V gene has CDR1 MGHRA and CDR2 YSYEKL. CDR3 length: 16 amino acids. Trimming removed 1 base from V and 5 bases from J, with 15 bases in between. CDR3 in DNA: TGCGCCAGCAGCCAAGTAGTAGCACTTCTCCGAAACACCATATATTTT. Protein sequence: CASSQVVALLRNTIYF.